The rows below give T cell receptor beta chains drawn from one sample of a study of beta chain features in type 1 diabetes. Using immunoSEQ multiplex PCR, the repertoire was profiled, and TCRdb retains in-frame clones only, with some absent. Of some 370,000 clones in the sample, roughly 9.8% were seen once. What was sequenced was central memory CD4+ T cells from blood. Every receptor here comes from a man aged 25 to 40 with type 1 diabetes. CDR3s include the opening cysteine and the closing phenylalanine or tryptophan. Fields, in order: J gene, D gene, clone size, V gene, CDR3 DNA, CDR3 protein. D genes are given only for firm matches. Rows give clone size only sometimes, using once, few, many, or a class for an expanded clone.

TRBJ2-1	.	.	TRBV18	TGTGCCAGCTCCCCCTCGATATGGCAGGGGGGCAATGAGCAGTTCTTC	CASSPSIWQGGNEQFF
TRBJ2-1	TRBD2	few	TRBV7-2	TGTGCCAGCAGCTTAGGGCCTAGCGGGAATCTCAATGAGCAGTTCTTC	CASSLGPSGNLNEQFF
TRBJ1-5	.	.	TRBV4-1	TGCGCCAGCAGCCCCGGGACATTAGTTAGCAATCAGCCCCAGCATTTT	CASSPGTLVSNQPQHF
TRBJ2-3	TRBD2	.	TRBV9	TGTGCCAGCAGCACCCGGGACTACACTAGCACAGATACGCAGTATTTT	CASSTRDYTSTDTQYF
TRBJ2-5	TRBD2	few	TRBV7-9	TGTGCCAGCAGCTTAACTAGCGGGAGTGAGACCCAGTACTTC	CASSLTSGSETQYF
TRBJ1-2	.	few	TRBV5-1	TGCGCCAGCAGCGAGGACTCGGCTGGCTACACCTTC	CASSEDSAGYTF
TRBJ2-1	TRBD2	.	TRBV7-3	TGTGCCAGCAGCGAGACTAGCGGGAGAAATGAGCAGTTCTTC	CASSETSGRNEQFF
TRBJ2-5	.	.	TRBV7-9	TGTGCCAGCAGCCAAGGAAGCCCAGGGTTCGGGCAAGAGACCCAGTACTTC	CASSQGSPGFGQETQYF
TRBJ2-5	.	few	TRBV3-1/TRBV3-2	TGTGCCAGTGGGGAGACCCAGTACTTC	CASGETQYF
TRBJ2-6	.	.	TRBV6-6	TGTGCCAGCAGTCCGATGGGAGGGGCCAACGTCCTGACTTTC	CASSPMGGANVLTF
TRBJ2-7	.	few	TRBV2	TGTGCCAGCATCCGGGACGGGAGCTCCTACGAGCAGTACTTC	CASIRDGSSYEQYF
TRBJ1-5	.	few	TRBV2	TGTGCCAGCAGTGACCGACAGCTCAATCAGCCCCAGCATTTT	CASSDRQLNQPQHF
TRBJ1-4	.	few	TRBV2	TGTGCCAGCAGGGGAGGAACAGCCCCTAATGAAAAACTGTTTTTT	CASRGGTAPNEKLFF